This T cell receptor (beta chain) was recovered during a study of OX40 agonist ivuxolimab in advanced cancers. Study-wide context: At 65% to 90% male, the cohort had a mean age of around 56 years, ranging from about 23 to 79. Having had anti-PD-1, anti-PD-L1 or anti-CTLA-4 therapy before was allowed, and around 44% had some.

A note on this clone: Its antigen is unknown.

Germline values: CDR1 ENHRY, CDR2 SYGVKD. Trimming left V 10 bases short and J 2 bases short, with 14 bases between. This CDR3 comprises 13 residues. Libraries were prepared by immunoSEQ multiplex PCR; TCRdb keeps only in-frame clonotypes and omits some of them. This sample yields roughly 73,000 clones, of which 84% are seen a single time; roughly 2% belongs to the top ten. Findings and caveats of the study: Partial responders treated at 0.1-3.0 mg/kg exhibited clonal expansion among the lowest measured. Relative to CD4+ cells, CD8+ T cells on average had more expanded clones.

The receptor was derived from an adult with an advanced solid tumor such as melanoma, head and neck, liver or kidney cancer. This chain uses TRBV10-3 with TRBJ2-5; tentative D call: TRBD2 (6 bases). Sample: CD4+ or CD8+ T cells sorted from blood, taken in a trial of the OX40 agonist ivuxolimab. The CDR3 protein is CATRDSIQETQYF. CDR3 in DNA: TGTGCCACCCGGGACTCGATACAAGAGACCCAGTACTTC.